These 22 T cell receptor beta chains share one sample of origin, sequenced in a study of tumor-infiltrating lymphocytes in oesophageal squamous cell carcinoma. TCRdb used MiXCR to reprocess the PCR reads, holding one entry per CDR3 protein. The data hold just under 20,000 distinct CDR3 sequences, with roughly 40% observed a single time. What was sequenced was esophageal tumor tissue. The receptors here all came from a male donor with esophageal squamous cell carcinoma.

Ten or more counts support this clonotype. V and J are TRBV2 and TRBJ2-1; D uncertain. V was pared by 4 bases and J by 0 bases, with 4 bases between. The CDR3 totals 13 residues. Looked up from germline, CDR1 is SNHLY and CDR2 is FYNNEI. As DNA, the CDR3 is TGTGCCAGCAGTGTAGGCTCCTACAATGAGCAGTTCTTC. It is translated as CASSVGSYNEQFF.

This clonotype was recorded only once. The CDR3 region is CASSSDRVRLGETQYF. Written as DNA, the CDR3 is TGTGCCAGCAGCTCCGACAGAGTAAGGCTAGGAGAGACCCAGTACTTC. The rearrangement joins TRBV7-2 to TRBJ2-5, with a tentative D call TRBD1 (5 bases). The CDR3 contains 16 residues. The germline V and J ends were trimmed by 4 bases and 4 bases, with 19 bases remaining between them. Germline CDR1 is SGHTA and CDR2 is FQGNSA. Full variable domain (outside the CDR3, taken from reference TRBV7-2 and TRBJ2-5): GAGVSQSPSNKVTEKGKDVELRCDPISGHTALYWYRQSLGQGLEFLIYFQGNSAPDKSGLPSDRFSAERTGGSVSTLTIQRTQQEDSAVYLCASSSDRVRLGETQYFGPGTRLLVL.

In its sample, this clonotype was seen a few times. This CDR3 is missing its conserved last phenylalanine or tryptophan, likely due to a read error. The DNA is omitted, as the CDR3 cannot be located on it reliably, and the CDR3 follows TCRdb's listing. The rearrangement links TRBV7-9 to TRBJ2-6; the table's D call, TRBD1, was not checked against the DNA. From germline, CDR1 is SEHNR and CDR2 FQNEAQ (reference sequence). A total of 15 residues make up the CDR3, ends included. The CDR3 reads CASRPSGGETQYFGA.

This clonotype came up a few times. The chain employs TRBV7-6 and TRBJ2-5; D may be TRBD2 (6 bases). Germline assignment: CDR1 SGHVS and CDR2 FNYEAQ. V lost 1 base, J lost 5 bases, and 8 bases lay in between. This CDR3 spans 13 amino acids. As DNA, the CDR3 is TGTGCCAGCAGCTTAGGAGGGAGGGAGACCCAGTACTTC. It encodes CASSLGGRETQYF. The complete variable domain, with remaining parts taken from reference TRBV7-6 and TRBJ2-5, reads GAGVSQSPRYKVTKRGQDVALRCDPISGHVSLYWYRQALGQGPEFLTYFNYEAQQDKSGLPNDRFSAERPEGSISTLTIQRTEQRDSAMYRCASSLGGRETQYFGPGTRLLVL.

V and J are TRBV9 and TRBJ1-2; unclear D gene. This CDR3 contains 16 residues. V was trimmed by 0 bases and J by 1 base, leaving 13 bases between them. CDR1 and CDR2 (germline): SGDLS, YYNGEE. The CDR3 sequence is CASSVVPAGLNYGYTF. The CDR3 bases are TGTGCCAGCAGCGTAGTCCCCGCCGGACTTAACTATGGCTACACCTTC.

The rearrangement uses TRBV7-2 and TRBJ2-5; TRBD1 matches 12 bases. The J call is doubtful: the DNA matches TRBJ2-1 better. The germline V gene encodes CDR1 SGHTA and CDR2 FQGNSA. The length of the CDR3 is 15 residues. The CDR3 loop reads CASSPGTGGGISQFF. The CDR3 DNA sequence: TGTGCCAGCAGCCCCGGGACAGGGGGCGGAATATCGCAGTTCTTC.

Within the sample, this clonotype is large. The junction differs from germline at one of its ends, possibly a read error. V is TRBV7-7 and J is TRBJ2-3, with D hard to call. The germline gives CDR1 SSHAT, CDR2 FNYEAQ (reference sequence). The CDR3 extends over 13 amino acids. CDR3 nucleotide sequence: TGTGCTAGCAGCTTTACTAACACAGATACGCAGTATTTT. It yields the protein CASSFTNTDTQYF.

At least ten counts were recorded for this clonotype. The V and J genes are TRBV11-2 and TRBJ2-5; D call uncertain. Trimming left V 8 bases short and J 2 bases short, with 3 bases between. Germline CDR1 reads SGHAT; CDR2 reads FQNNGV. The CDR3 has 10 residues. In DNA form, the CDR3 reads TGTGCCAGCGGACAAGAGACCCAGTACTTC. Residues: CASGQETQYF.

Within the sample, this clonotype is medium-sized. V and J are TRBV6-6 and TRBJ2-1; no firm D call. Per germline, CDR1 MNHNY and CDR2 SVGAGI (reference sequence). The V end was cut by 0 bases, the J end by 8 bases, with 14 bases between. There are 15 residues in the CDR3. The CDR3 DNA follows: TGTGCCAGCAGTTACTCTGGCTTGGGTACATATGAGCAGTTCTTC. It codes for CASSYSGLGTYEQFF.

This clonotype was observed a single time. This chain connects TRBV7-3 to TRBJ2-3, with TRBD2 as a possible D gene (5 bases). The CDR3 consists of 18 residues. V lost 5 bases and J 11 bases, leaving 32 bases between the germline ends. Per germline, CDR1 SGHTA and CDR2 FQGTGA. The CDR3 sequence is CASSEALVGEIYTGEQYF. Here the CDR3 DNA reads TGTGCCAGCAGCGAAGCCCTCGTCGGGGAGATCTACACCGGGGAGCAGTATTTT.

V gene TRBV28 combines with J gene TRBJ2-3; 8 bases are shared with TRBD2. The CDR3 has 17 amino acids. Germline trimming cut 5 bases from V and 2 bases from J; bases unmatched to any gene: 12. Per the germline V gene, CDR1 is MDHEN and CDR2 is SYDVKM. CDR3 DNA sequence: TGTGCCAGCAGTCTTATAGGACTAGCATCCCTCACAGATACGCAGTATTTT. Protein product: CASSLIGLASLTDTQYF.

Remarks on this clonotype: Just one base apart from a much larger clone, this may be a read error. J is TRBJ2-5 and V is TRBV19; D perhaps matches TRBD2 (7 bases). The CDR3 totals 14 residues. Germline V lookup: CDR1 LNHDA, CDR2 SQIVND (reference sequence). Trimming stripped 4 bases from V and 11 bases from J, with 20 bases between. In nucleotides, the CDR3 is TGTGCCAGTAGTACAAAGGGGGGGTACAATGAGCAGTACTTC. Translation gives CASSTKGGYNEQYF.

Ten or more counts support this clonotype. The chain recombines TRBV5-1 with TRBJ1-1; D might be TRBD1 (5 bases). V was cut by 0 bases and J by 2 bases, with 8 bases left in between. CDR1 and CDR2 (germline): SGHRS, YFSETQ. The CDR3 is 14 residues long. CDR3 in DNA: TGCGCCAGCAGCTTGGGCAGGGAAAACACTGAAGCTTTCTTT. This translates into CASSLGRENTEAFF.

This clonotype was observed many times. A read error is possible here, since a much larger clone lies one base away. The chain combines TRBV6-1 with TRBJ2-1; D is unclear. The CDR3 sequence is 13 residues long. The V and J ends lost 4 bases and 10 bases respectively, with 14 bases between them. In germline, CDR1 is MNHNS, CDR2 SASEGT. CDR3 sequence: CASSAFGSYEQFF. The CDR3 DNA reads TGTGCCAGCAGTGCTTTCGGGTCCTACGAGCAGTTCTTC.

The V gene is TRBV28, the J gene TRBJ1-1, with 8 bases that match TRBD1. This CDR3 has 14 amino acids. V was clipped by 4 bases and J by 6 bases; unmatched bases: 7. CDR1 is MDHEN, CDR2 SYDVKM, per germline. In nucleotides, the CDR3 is TGTGCCAGCAGTTCCCTACAGGGGGTAGCTGAAGCTTTCTTT. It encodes CASSSLQGVAEAFF.

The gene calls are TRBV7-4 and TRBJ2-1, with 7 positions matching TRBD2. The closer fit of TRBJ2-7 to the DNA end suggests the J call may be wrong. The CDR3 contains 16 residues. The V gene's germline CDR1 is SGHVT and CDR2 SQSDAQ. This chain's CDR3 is CASSADLADPYNEQYF. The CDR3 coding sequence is TGTGCCAGCAGCGCCGACCTAGCGGACCCCTACAATGAGCAGTACTTC.

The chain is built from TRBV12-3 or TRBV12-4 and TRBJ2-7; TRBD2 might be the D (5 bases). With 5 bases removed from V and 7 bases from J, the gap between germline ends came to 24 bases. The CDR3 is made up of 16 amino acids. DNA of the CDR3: TGTGCCAGCAGTCGACTTACAGCCCTCGGGAACAATGAGCAGTACTTC. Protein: CASSRLTALGNNEQYF.

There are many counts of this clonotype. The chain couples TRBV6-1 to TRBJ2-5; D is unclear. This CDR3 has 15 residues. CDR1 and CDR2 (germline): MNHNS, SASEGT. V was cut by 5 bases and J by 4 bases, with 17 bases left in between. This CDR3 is CASSLAPPRTETQYF. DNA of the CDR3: TGTGCCAGCAGTTTGGCCCCCCCACGTACAGAGACCCAGTACTTC.

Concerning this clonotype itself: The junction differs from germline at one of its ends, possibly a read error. The CDR3 DNA reads TGTGCCAGCAGAGAACAGCATAATTCACCCCTCCACTTC. As protein: CASREQHNSPLHF. The chain combines TRBV7-3 with TRBJ2-7; D gene uncertain. The CDR3 spans 13 residues. The germline V gene has CDR1 SGHTA and CDR2 FQGTGA.

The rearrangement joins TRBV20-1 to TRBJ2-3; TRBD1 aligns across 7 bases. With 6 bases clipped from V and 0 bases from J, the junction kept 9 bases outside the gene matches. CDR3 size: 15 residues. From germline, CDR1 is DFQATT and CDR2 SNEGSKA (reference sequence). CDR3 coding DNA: TGCAGTGCCCTAAGAGGGGGCTCTAGCACAGATACGCAGTATTTT. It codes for CSALRGGSSTDTQYF.

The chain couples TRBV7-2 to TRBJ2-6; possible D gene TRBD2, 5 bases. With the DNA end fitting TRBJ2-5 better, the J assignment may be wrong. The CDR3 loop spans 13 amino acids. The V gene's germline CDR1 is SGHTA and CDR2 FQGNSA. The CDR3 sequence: CASSLGERETQYF. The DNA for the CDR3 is TGTGCCAGCAGCTTAGGGGAGAGAGAGACCCAGTACTTC.

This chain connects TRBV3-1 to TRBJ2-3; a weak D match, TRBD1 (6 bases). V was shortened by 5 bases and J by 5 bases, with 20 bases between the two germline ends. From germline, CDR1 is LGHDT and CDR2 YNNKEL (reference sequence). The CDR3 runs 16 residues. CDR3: CASSVVGGASEDTQYF. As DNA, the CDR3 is TGTGCCAGCAGCGTAGTTGGGGGCGCAAGTGAAGATACGCAGTATTTT.